This is a list of T cell receptor beta chains from one sample in a study of T cell responses to AZD1222 COVID-19 vaccine. Assay used: immunoSEQ multiplex PCR; TCRdb lists only in-frame clones, some missing. The sample consists of 90,000 to 150,000 clones, about 90% of them appearing once. Sequences were derived from peripheral blood, sampled on day 0 of AZD1222 vaccination. These receptors were taken from an adult in good health. Both conserved end residues are part of each CDR3. Fields, in order: J gene, clone size, V gene, D gene, CDR3 protein, CDR3 DNA. A D gene is named only where the DNA matches it firmly. Clone size appears in some rows only: once, few, many, or a class for an expanded clone.

j_gene: TRBJ2-1; abundance: .; v_gene: TRBV27; d_gene: TRBD2; CDR3aa: CASSPLVGVWGTSGISEQFF; CDR3nt: TGTGCCAGCAGCCCTCTGGTAGGGGTCTGGGGGACTAGCGGGATTAGTGAGCAGTTCTTC
j_gene: TRBJ1-1; abundance: .; v_gene: TRBV19; d_gene: .; CDR3aa: CASSILSGFEAFF; CDR3nt: TGTGCCAGTAGTATCCTTTCAGGGTTTGAAGCTTTCTTT
j_gene: TRBJ1-1; abundance: .; v_gene: TRBV28; d_gene: TRBD1; CDR3aa: CASNRQGAVNTEAFF; CDR3nt: TGTGCCAGCAATCGACAGGGGGCGGTAAACACTGAAGCTTTCTTT
j_gene: TRBJ1-2; abundance: .; v_gene: TRBV6-5; d_gene: TRBD1; CDR3aa: CASNRQGGNYGYTF; CDR3nt: TGTGCCAGCAATCGACAGGGAGGCAACTATGGCTACACCTTC
j_gene: TRBJ2-7; abundance: .; v_gene: TRBV7-2; d_gene: .; CDR3aa: CASSWAGLRYEQYF; CDR3nt: TGTGCCAGCAGCTGGGCAGGGCTCAGGTACGAGCAGTACTTC
j_gene: TRBJ1-1; abundance: .; v_gene: TRBV6-1; d_gene: .; CDR3aa: CASSDPNTEAFF; CDR3nt: TGTGCCAGCAGTGACCCGAACACTGAAGCTTTCTTT
j_gene: TRBJ1-1; abundance: .; v_gene: TRBV19; d_gene: .; CDR3aa: CASSPDSVNTEAFF; CDR3nt: TGTGCCAGTAGTCCGGACAGTGTGAACACTGAAGCTTTCTTT
j_gene: TRBJ2-1; abundance: .; v_gene: TRBV7-8; d_gene: TRBD1; CDR3aa: CASSRNTGGEQFF; CDR3nt: TGTGCCAGCAGCCGAAATACAGGGGGGGAGCAGTTCTTC
j_gene: TRBJ2-6; abundance: .; v_gene: TRBV6-5; d_gene: .; CDR3aa: CASRGDSSGANVLTF; CDR3nt: TGTGCCAGCAGGGGAGACAGCTCTGGGGCCAACGTCCTGACTTTC
j_gene: TRBJ2-7; abundance: .; v_gene: TRBV14; d_gene: .; CDR3aa: CASSGYNEQYF; CDR3nt: TGTGCCAGCAGCGGTTATAACGAGCAGTACTTC
j_gene: TRBJ2-7; abundance: .; v_gene: TRBV7-9; d_gene: .; CDR3aa: CASSPRDSSYEQYF; CDR3nt: TGTGCCAGCAGCCCCCGCGACAGCTCCTACGAGCAGTACTTC
j_gene: TRBJ2-7; abundance: once; v_gene: TRBV7-9; d_gene: .; CDR3aa: CASSLISYEQYF; CDR3nt: TGTGCCAGCAGCTTAATCAGCTACGAGCAGTACTTC
j_gene: TRBJ1-5; abundance: .; v_gene: TRBV11-2; d_gene: TRBD1; CDR3aa: CASNSGQGGNQPQHF; CDR3nt: TGTGCCAGCAACTCGGGACAGGGTGGCAATCAGCCCCAGCATTTT
j_gene: TRBJ1-5; abundance: .; v_gene: TRBV6-5; d_gene: .; CDR3aa: CASHDQPQHF; CDR3nt: TGTGCCAGCCACGATCAGCCCCAGCATTTT
j_gene: TRBJ1-1; abundance: .; v_gene: TRBV6-5; d_gene: .; CDR3aa: CATAEGGLDTEAFF; CDR3nt: TGTGCTACAGCAGAGGGGGGGTTGGACACTGAAGCTTTCTTT
j_gene: TRBJ1-1; abundance: .; v_gene: TRBV5-1; d_gene: .; CDR3aa: CASRRATEAFF; CDR3nt: TGCGCCAGCAGGAGGGCGACTGAAGCTTTCTTT
j_gene: TRBJ2-5; abundance: .; v_gene: TRBV11-2; d_gene: TRBD2; CDR3aa: CASSYKWTSGQETQYF; CDR3nt: TGTGCCAGCAGCTACAAATGGACTAGCGGCCAAGAGACCCAGTACTTC
j_gene: TRBJ2-2; abundance: .; v_gene: TRBV3-1/TRBV3-2; d_gene: TRBD1; CDR3aa: CASSPDRVWNTGELFF; CDR3nt: TGTGCCAGCAGCCCCGACAGGGTGTGGAACACCGGGGAGCTGTTTTTT
j_gene: TRBJ1-2; abundance: few; v_gene: TRBV2; d_gene: .; CDR3aa: CASTRHKAEGYTF; CDR3nt: TGTGCCAGCACCAGACATAAGGCGGAGGGCTACACCTTC
j_gene: TRBJ1-1; abundance: .; v_gene: TRBV4-2; d_gene: .; CDR3aa: CASSHGQGNTEAFF; CDR3nt: TGTGCCAGCAGCCATGGCCAGGGTAACACTGAAGCTTTCTTT
j_gene: TRBJ1-2; abundance: .; v_gene: TRBV3-1/TRBV3-2; d_gene: .; CDR3aa: CASSQSADGYTF; CDR3nt: TGTGCCAGCAGCCAATCCGCAGACGGCTACACCTTC
j_gene: TRBJ2-3; abundance: .; v_gene: TRBV24-1; d_gene: .; CDR3aa: CATSAGTDTQYF; CDR3nt: TGTGCCACCAGCGCGGGCACAGATACGCAGTATTTT
j_gene: TRBJ1-2; abundance: once; v_gene: TRBV3-1/TRBV3-2; d_gene: TRBD1; CDR3aa: CASSQLRTGAYGYTF; CDR3nt: TGTGCCAGCAGCCAACTCAGGACAGGAGCTTATGGCTACACCTTC
j_gene: TRBJ1-5; abundance: .; v_gene: TRBV10-2; d_gene: .; CDR3aa: CASSDLGGQNQPQHF; CDR3nt: TGCGCCAGCAGTGATTTGGGGGGCCAGAATCAGCCCCAGCATTTT
j_gene: TRBJ1-1; abundance: .; v_gene: TRBV28; d_gene: .; CDR3aa: CASSLTPTEAFF; CDR3nt: TGTGCCAGCAGTCTAACCCCCACTGAAGCTTTCTTT
j_gene: TRBJ1-6; abundance: .; v_gene: TRBV29-1; d_gene: .; CDR3aa: CSVEDRVGSLHF; CDR3nt: TGCAGCGTTGAAGATAGGGTAGGGTCCCTCCACTTT
j_gene: TRBJ2-5; abundance: .; v_gene: TRBV7-8; d_gene: TRBD2; CDR3aa: CASSKAGGFETQYF; CDR3nt: TGTGCCAGCAGCAAAGCGGGAGGGTTCGAGACCCAGTACTTC
j_gene: TRBJ1-1; abundance: .; v_gene: TRBV3-1/TRBV3-2; d_gene: .; CDR3aa: CASSQEGSLGAFF; CDR3nt: TGTGCCAGCAGCCAAGAAGGGAGCCTGGGAGCTTTCTTT
j_gene: TRBJ1-1; abundance: .; v_gene: TRBV18; d_gene: TRBD1; CDR3aa: CASSPRQGANTEAFF; CDR3nt: TGTGCCAGCTCACCGCGGCAGGGGGCGAACACTGAAGCTTTCTTT
j_gene: TRBJ2-3; abundance: .; v_gene: TRBV4-2; d_gene: .; CDR3aa: CASSQRETGDTDTQYF; CDR3nt: TGTGCCAGCAGCCAACGGGAAACAGGCGACACAGATACGCAGTATTTT
j_gene: TRBJ2-7; abundance: .; v_gene: TRBV29-1; d_gene: .; CDR3aa: CSVTRGMAYEQYF; CDR3nt: TGCAGCGTAACAAGGGGTATGGCGTACGAGCAGTACTTC